Detailed here is one TCR beta chain. In germline, CDR1 is KGHSH, CDR2 LQKENI. The length of the CDR3 is 15 residues. V shed 3 bases and J 7 bases; nucleotides not matched to a gene: 5. The data were obtained in a study of control samples from healthy donors and cancer patients. Clones were sequenced by immunoSEQ multiplex PCR, and TCRdb holds only the in-frame ones, with some missing. The sample holds over 150,000 clones, 90% seen once. The V call is TRBV18, the J call TRBJ1-4; 10 bases are a match to TRBD1. This TCR was sampled from a woman aged 45-65 years in good health. The sample consisted of blood. The CDR3 region is CASSPRDRGGEKLFF. As DNA, the CDR3 is TGTGCCAGCTCACCTCGGGACAGGGGAGGTGAAAAACTGTTTTTT.